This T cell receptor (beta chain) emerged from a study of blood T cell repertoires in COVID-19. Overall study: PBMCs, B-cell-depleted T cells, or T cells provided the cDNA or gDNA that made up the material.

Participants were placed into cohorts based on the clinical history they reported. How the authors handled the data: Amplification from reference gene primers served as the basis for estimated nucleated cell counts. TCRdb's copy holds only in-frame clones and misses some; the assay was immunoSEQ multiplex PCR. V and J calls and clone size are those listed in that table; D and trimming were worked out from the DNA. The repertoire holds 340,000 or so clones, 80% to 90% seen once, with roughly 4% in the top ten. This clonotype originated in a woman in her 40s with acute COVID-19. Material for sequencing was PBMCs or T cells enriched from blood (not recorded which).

CDR3 nucleotide sequence: TGTGCCAGCAGTTCTAACGTAGGGAGTCAAGAGACCCAGTACTTC. Translation: CASSSNVGSQETQYF. The chain has TRBV7-9 and TRBJ2-5; tentative D call: TRBD2 (5 bases). V was trimmed by 6 bases and J by 2 bases, leaving 16 bases between them. The CDR3 has 15 residues. Germline CDR1 reads SEHNR; CDR2 reads FQNEAQ (reference sequence).